Each of the 30 T cell receptor beta chains below was sequenced from the same sample in a study of T cell repertoires in cytomegalovirus infection. MiXCR was run by TCRdb on the reads, yielding one entry per CDR3 protein. Altogether 85,000 to 120,000 distinct CDR3 sequences are present, approximately 15% being singletons, with the ten largest covering less than 10%. Sequencing used PBMCs. The receptor set was obtained from a human donor in good health (CMV status not recorded). Some clones in this sample may be carry-over from other donors' samples.

There are many counts of this clonotype. J is TRBJ1-1 and V is TRBV7-2; no clear D gene. This CDR3 is 13 amino acids long. V dropped 5 bases and J dropped 1 base, with 8 bases sitting between them. Germline V gene data show CDR1 as SGHTA and CDR2 as FQGNSA. CDR3 DNA: TGTGCCAGCAGCCCAGAACCGAACACTGAAGCTTTCTTT. Translation gives CASSPEPNTEAFF. The full variable domain, in which reference TRBV7-2 and TRBJ1-1 provide the parts outside the CDR3, is GAGVSQSPSNKVTEKGKDVELRCDPISGHTALYWYRQSLGQGLEFLIYFQGNSAPDKSGLPSDRFSAERTGGSVSTLTIQRTQQEDSAVYLCASSPEPNTEAFFGQGTRLTVV.

There are a few counts of this clonotype. This chain links TRBV20-1 with TRBJ1-2, with D hard to call. CDR3 size: 12 residues. V was cut by 3 bases and J by 2 bases, with 7 bases left in between. CDR1 DFQATT and CDR2 SNEGSKA come from the germline V gene (reference sequence). CDR3 residues: CSASQSNYGYTF. CDR3 coding DNA: TGCAGTGCTAGCCAGAGCAACTATGGCTACACCTTC.

The chain uses TRBV4-1 and TRBJ2-1; tentatively, D is TRBD2 (6 bases). Germline V gene data show CDR1 as MGHRA and CDR2 as YSYEKL. The CDR3 contains 17 residues. V shed 1 base and J shed 6 bases, with 19 bases lying between them. In nucleotides, the CDR3 is TGCGCCAGCAGCCAAGGGAGGTGGCGGGGAGGTAGCAATGAGCAGTTCTTC. Protein product: CASSQGRWRGGSNEQFF.

This clonotype was seen at least ten times. This rearrangement joins TRBV7-2 to TRBJ2-7; D gene unclear. The CDR3 sequence is 12 residues long. The germline gives CDR1 SGHTA, CDR2 FQGNSA. The germline V and J ends were trimmed by 5 bases and 0 bases, with 5 bases remaining between them. The CDR3 spells CASSQSSYEQYF. The CDR3 DNA sequence: TGTGCCAGCAGCCAGAGCTCCTACGAGCAGTACTTC.

This chain links TRBV6-5 with TRBJ2-5; maybe TRBD2 (7 bases). V lost 4 bases and J 7 bases, leaving 13 bases between the germline ends. The CDR3 length is 13 residues. Per the germline V gene, CDR1 is MNHEY and CDR2 is SVGAGI. CDR3 DNA: TGTGCCAGCAGTTCTGGGGGGGGCCGGACCCAGTACTTC. Amino acid sequence: CASSSGGGRTQYF.

The rearrangement uses TRBV20-1 and TRBJ1-6; D unresolved. Per the germline V gene, CDR1 is DFQATT and CDR2 is SNEGSKA (reference sequence). V lost 2 bases, J lost 5 bases, and 13 bases lay in between. The CDR3 contains 15 residues. CDR3 bases: TGCAGTGCTAGAAGGCGGTTTACGGATAATTCACCCCTCCACTTT. Its translation is CSARRRFTDNSPLHF.

This clonotype has ten or more counts. The genes are TRBV5-4 and TRBJ2-1; TRBD2 matches 11 bases. The CDR3 is 15 residues long. Germline V lookup: CDR1 SGHNT, CDR2 YYREEE (reference sequence). V was pared by 4 bases and J by 5 bases, with 5 bases of the junction left unmatched. The CDR3 bases are TGTGCCAGCAGCCTACTAGCGGGGGTTGACAATGAGCAGTTCTTC. It translates to CASSLLAGVDNEQFF.

This clonotype appeared many times. The chain is built from TRBV7-9 and TRBJ2-2; no clear D gene. The CDR3 loop spans 15 amino acids. Trimming stripped 1 base from V and 0 bases from J, with 6 bases between. The germline V gene has CDR1 SEHNR and CDR2 FQNEAQ (reference sequence). The CDR3 reads CASSLVRPNTGELFF. CDR3 sequence (DNA): TGTGCCAGCAGCTTAGTAAGGCCGAACACCGGGGAGCTGTTTTTT. The full variable domain, with the rest looked up from reference TRBV7-9 and TRBJ2-2, is DTGVSQNPRHKITKRGQNVTFRCDPISEHNRLYWYRQTLGQGPEFLTYFQNEAQLEKSRLLSDRFSAERPKGSFSTLEIQRTEQGDSAMYLCASSLVRPNTGELFFGEGSRLTVL.

This clonotype showed up many times. The chain couples TRBV7-2 to TRBJ2-3, with 9 positions matching TRBD1. Looked up from germline, CDR1 is SGHTA and CDR2 is FQGNSA. The CDR3 spans 14 residues. The junction had 8 bases not matched to a gene; V was cut back by 7 bases and J by 6 bases. CDR3 residues: CASTKQGASDTQYF. For the CDR3, the DNA is TGTGCCAGCACCAAACAGGGGGCGTCGGATACGCAGTATTTT. The full variable domain, with the rest looked up from reference TRBV7-2 and TRBJ2-3, is GAGVSQSPSNKVTEKGKDVELRCDPISGHTALYWYRQSLGQGLEFLIYFQGNSAPDKSGLPSDRFSAERTGGSVSTLTIQRTQQEDSAVYLCASTKQGASDTQYFGPGTRLTVL.

This clonotype was counted ten times or more. The chain links TRBV7-2 to TRBJ1-3, with D hard to call. The CDR3 consists of 14 residues. The germline V gene encodes CDR1 SGHTA and CDR2 FQGNSA. With 6 bases removed from V and 0 bases from J, the gap between germline ends came to 9 bases. The CDR3, as DNA: TGTGCCAGCAGATCTACGAGCTCTGGAAACACCATATATTTT. Its translation: CASRSTSSGNTIYF.

This clonotype has only a few counts. The genes are TRBV27 and TRBJ1-5; 7 bases agree with TRBD1. J was trimmed by 7 bases and V by 6 bases; bases with no gene match: 9. Germline assignment: CDR1 MNHEY and CDR2 SMNVEV (reference sequence). This CDR3 is built from 14 residues. The CDR3 DNA reads TGTGCCAGCAGCGAAGGGGCAGGGGGGCAGCCCCAGCATTTT. Translating it yields CASSEGAGGQPQHF.

This clonotype was seen many times. The chain joins TRBV5-5 to TRBJ1-2; TRBD1 agrees at 8 bases. CDR1 is SGHKS and CDR2 is YYEKEE in the germline V gene (reference sequence). V lost 9 bases and J lost 2; bases outside the gene matches: 6. The CDR3 has 13 residues. The CDR3 DNA is TGTGCCACCCGGACAGGGATAAACTATGGCTACACCTTC. This sequence encodes CATRTGINYGYTF.

This clonotype was detected only a few times. V gene TRBV5-1 combines with J gene TRBJ1-4; D unclear. The CDR3 has 16 amino acids. CDR1 and CDR2 (germline): SGHRS, YFSETQ. The germline V and J ends were trimmed by 4 bases and 3 bases, with 16 bases remaining between them. The CDR3 DNA reads TGCGCCAGCAGCGAGGACCTACGGCAGGCTAATGAAAAACTGTTTTTT. Protein: CASSEDLRQANEKLFF.

The J gene is TRBJ2-7, the V gene TRBV20-1, with 9 positions matching TRBD1. CDR1 and CDR2 from the germline V gene are DFQATT and SNEGSKA (reference sequence). This CDR3 region has 16 residues. Unmatched junction bases numbered 12, after V lost 0 bases and J lost 6 bases. This chain's CDR3 is CSARDWGTGTVSEQYF. In DNA, the CDR3 is TGCAGTGCTAGAGATTGGGGGACAGGGACGGTCTCCGAGCAGTACTTC.

This clonotype was recorded many times. CDR3 nucleotide sequence: TGTGCCAGCAGCTTAGCGGGGGGGGTTAGGACTGAAGCTTTCTTT. Amino acids: CASSLAGGVRTEAFF. The chain carries TRBV7-2 and TRBJ1-1, with D possibly being TRBD1 (5 bases). V was pared by 0 bases and J by 5 bases, with 13 bases between. Germline CDR1 SGHTA, CDR2 FQGNSA. The CDR3 length is 15 residues.

The J gene is TRBJ1-1, the V gene TRBV29-1; D is possibly TRBD1 (5 bases). The V end lost 4 bases, the J end lost 0 bases, and 12 bases lay between the germline ends. CDR3 length: 14 residues. Looked up from germline, CDR1 is SQVTM and CDR2 is ANQGSEA. The CDR3 DNA is TGCAGCGTTGGGGACGGATCGCTGAACACTGAAGCTTTCTTT. Translated: CSVGDGSLNTEAFF.

The CDR3 nucleotides read TGTGCCAGCAGCGCGGAAGACCAGCCCCAGCATTTT. This sequence encodes CASSAEDQPQHF. The chain recombines TRBV2 with TRBJ1-5; D gene uncertain. The germline V and J ends were trimmed by 6 bases and 7 bases, with 10 bases remaining between them. CDR1 SNHLY and CDR2 FYNNEI come from the germline V gene. This CDR3 has 12 amino acids.

This clonotype was detected a few times. This rearrangement joins TRBV30 to TRBJ1-1, with TRBD1 matching over 7 bases. Germline CDR1 reads GTSNPN; CDR2 reads SVGIG (reference sequence). The CDR3 covers 14 residues. V lost 1 base, J lost 2 bases, and 4 bases stayed unmatched. The CDR3 nucleotides read TGTGCCTGGAGTGAAAACAGGGGAAACACTGAAGCTTTCTTT. It is translated as CAWSENRGNTEAFF.

This clonotype occurred many times. The J gene is TRBJ1-2, the V gene TRBV9, with unresolved D. V lost 0 bases to trimming and J lost 0 bases, with 6 bases between them. The V gene's germline CDR1 is SGDLS and CDR2 YYNGEE. This CDR3 is 14 amino acids long. The CDR3 loop reads CASSVDGANYGYTF. CDR3 coding DNA: TGTGCCAGCAGCGTAGACGGAGCTAACTATGGCTACACCTTC. The full variable domain, in which reference TRBV9 and TRBJ1-2 provide the parts outside the CDR3, is DSGVTQTPKHLITATGQRVTLRCSPRSGDLSVYWYQQSLDQGLQFLIQYYNGEERAKGNILERFSAQQFPDLHSELNLSSLELGDSALYFCASSVDGANYGYTFGSGTRLTVV.

The chain uses TRBV7-9 and TRBJ1-2; 7 nucleotides agree with TRBD1. Germline V gene sequence: CDR1 SEHNR, CDR2 FQNEAQ (reference sequence). The CDR3 is 13 residues long. Trimming cost V 5 bases and J 8 bases; bases outside gene matches: 8. Written as DNA, the CDR3 is TGTGCCAGCAGCGCCGACAGGGTAGGGGGCTACACCTTC. It specifies CASSADRVGGYTF.

The genes are TRBV29-1 and TRBJ2-5; D possibly corresponds to TRBD2 (6 bases). The CDR3 contains 11 residues. Deletions cut 7 bases from V and 5 bases from J, with 11 bases between. Germline V lookup: CDR1 SQVTM, CDR2 ANQGSEA. The DNA of the CDR3 is TGCAGCGGGGGACGGGGGGAGACCCAGTACTTC. Translated, it gives CSGGRGETQYF.

J is TRBJ2-4 and V is TRBV19; perhaps TRBD1 as D (6 bases). Germline V gives CDR1 LNHDA, CDR2 SQIVND (reference sequence). The CDR3 covers 18 residues. Trimming cost V 5 bases and J 2 bases, with 22 bases left between them. CDR3 bases: TGTGCCAGTAGTCCTGGGGCACTGAGGGGGATCTCCAAAAACATTCAGTACTTC. Encoded protein: CASSPGALRGISKNIQYF.

This chain connects TRBV6-1 to TRBJ1-2; a weak D match, TRBD1 (5 bases). CDR3 length equals 14 residues. CDR1 and CDR2 from the germline V gene are MNHNS and SASEGT. V gave up 3 bases and J gave up 8 bases, with 16 bases separating them. CDR3 protein: CASSETAGRRGYTF. CDR3 in DNA: TGTGCCAGCAGTGAGACGGCGGGACGAAGAGGCTACACCTTC.

The V and J genes are TRBV7-9 and TRBJ2-2; 7 nucleotides align to TRBD1. The CDR3 loop spans 15 amino acids. Germline CDR1 reads SEHNR; CDR2 reads FQNEAQ (reference sequence). V lost 1 base and J lost 1; bases outside the gene matches: 0. CDR3 protein: CASSLGTGNTGELFF. The CDR3 DNA follows: TGTGCCAGCAGCTTAGGGACAGGGAACACCGGGGAGCTGTTTTTT. Combining the CDR3 with reference TRBV7-9 and TRBJ2-2 gives the whole variable domain DTGVSQNPRHKITKRGQNVTFRCDPISEHNRLYWYRQTLGQGPEFLTYFQNEAQLEKSRLLSDRFSAERPKGSFSTLEIQRTEQGDSAMYLCASSLGTGNTGELFFGEGSRLTVL.

The table lists this clonotype with many counts. In nucleotides, the CDR3 is TGTGCCAGCAGCTCTGGTGGGACTACCTACCTAGGCGAGTTCTTC. Translated: CASSSGGTTYLGEFF. J is TRBJ2-1 and V is TRBV7-8, with 7 nucleotides matching TRBD2. Germline V gives CDR1 SGHVS, CDR2 FQNEAQ. The CDR3 length is 15 residues. Trimming took 4 bases from V and 14 from J; bases not matched to a gene: 17.

This clonotype was counted only a few times. This rearrangement joins TRBV28 to TRBJ2-7, with 8 nucleotides matching TRBD1. The ends lost 2 bases at V and 6 bases at J; junction bases unmatched: 9. This CDR3 is built from 15 residues. Germline V gene lookup returns CDR1 MDHEN and CDR2 SYDVKM. CDR3 in DNA: TGTGCCAGCAGTTTAAGGACGGGACAGGCGTTCGAGCAGTACTTC. It encodes CASSLRTGQAFEQYF. The full variable domain, in which reference TRBV28 and TRBJ2-7 provide the parts outside the CDR3, is DVKVTQSSRYLVKRTGEKVFLECVQDMDHENMFWYRQDPGLGLRLIYFSYDVKMKEKGDIPEGYSVSREKKERFSLILESASTNQTSMYLCASSLRTGQAFEQYFGPGTRLTVT.

This clonotype occurred a few times. The chain is built from TRBV12-3 or TRBV12-4 and TRBJ1-4; possibly TRBD1 for D (5 bases). With 0 bases removed from V and 0 bases from J, the gap between germline ends came to 8 bases. This CDR3 spans 16 amino acids. The CDR3 nucleotides read TGTGCCAGCAGTTTAGCGGGGCCAGCAACTAATGAAAAACTGTTTTTT. Translation: CASSLAGPATNEKLFF.

The J gene is TRBJ2-7, the V gene TRBV27; no clear D gene. Germline CDR1 is MNHEY and CDR2 is SMNVEV (reference sequence). This CDR3 has 12 residues. The V gene lost 5 bases and the J gene lost 0 bases, with 5 bases spanning the gap. The CDR3 reads CASSDNSYEQYF. The DNA for the CDR3 is TGTGCCAGCAGTGACAACTCCTACGAGCAGTACTTC.

This clonotype was recorded only once. The V and J genes are TRBV10-3 and TRBJ2-1, with a weak D call TRBD1 (5 bases). The V end was cut by 0 bases, the J end by 4 bases, with 13 bases between. This CDR3 region has 16 residues. The germline gives CDR1 ENHRY, CDR2 SYGVKD. This CDR3 reads CAISESTARLYNEQFF. The CDR3 coding sequence is TGTGCCATCAGTGAGTCGACAGCCAGGCTATACAATGAGCAGTTCTTC.

This clonotype was observed at least ten times. V gene TRBV7-8 combines with J gene TRBJ2-2; maybe TRBD1 (6 bases). The CDR3 runs 16 residues. The germline V and J ends were trimmed by 2 bases and 3 bases, with 13 bases remaining between them. From germline, CDR1 is SGHVS and CDR2 FQNEAQ. This chain's CDR3 is CASSLRVAGDTGELFF. The CDR3 nucleotides read TGTGCCAGCAGCTTACGGGTGGCAGGGGACACCGGGGAGCTGTTTTTT.